The present entry profiles one TCR beta chain with its context. This CDR3 has 15 residues. Trimming took 6 bases from V and 1 from J, leaving 13 bases between them. CDR1 MDHEN and CDR2 SYDVKM come from the germline V gene. This entry comes from a study of blood T cell repertoires in COVID-19. Study overall: There were acute and convalescent COVID-19 samples, and they came from the United States, Italy and Spain.

In terms of age and location, participants ranged from roughly 18 to 95 years and lived in approximately 26 US areas. Participant reports of clinical history set cohort assignment. Measured with immunoSEQ multiplex PCR; TCRdb has only the in-frame clones, and not every one. The sample has a few hundred thousand clones, around nine tenths seen once. The V call is TRBV28, the J call TRBJ1-5, with D possibly matching TRBD1 (6 bases). This TCR came from a woman between 50 and 59 years old who had been exposed to COVID-19. Sequencing was done on a sample of PBMCs or T cells enriched from blood (not recorded which). CDR3 amino acids: CASRWGGMSNQPQHF. The CDR3 DNA is TGTGCCAGCAGGTGGGGGGGCATGAGCAATCAGCCCCAGCATTTT.